The rows below give T cell receptor beta chains drawn from one sample of a study of blood T cell repertoires in COVID-19. Clones were sequenced by immunoSEQ multiplex PCR, and TCRdb holds only the in-frame ones, with some missing. The data hold about 50,000 clones, with about nine tenths observed a single time. Material for sequencing was peripheral blood. The receptors were sampled from a woman of 80 years or more with COVID-19, enrolled during active disease. Each CDR3 is given with its conserved first and last residue. D genes are given only for firm matches. Size values are once, few and many counts, or a class for expanded clones, and some rows have none.

>TRBJ2-1|NA|TRBV14|NA
CASSRDFHYNEQFF
TGTGCCAGCAGCCGGGACTTTCACTACAATGAGCAGTTCTTC
>TRBJ1-1|NA|TRBV6-5|NA
CASIRRGGYGTEAFF
TGTGCCAGCATCCGACGGGGGGGTTACGGCACTGAAGCTTTCTTT
>TRBJ1-1|NA|TRBV6-5|few
CASSRQTNTEAFF
TGTGCCAGCAGCAGACAGACAAACACTGAAGCTTTCTTT
>TRBJ1-5|NA|TRBV15|NA
CATSRDPARAGEPQHF
TGTGCCACCAGCAGAGATCCGGCCAGGGCCGGAGAGCCCCAGCATTTT
>TRBJ2-1|NA|TRBV4-2|NA
CASSQGGGVVEQFF
TGTGCCAGCAGCCAAGGAGGCGGTGTGGTCGAGCAGTTCTTC
>TRBJ2-7|NA|TRBV28|NA
CASSIPYRDSYEQYF
TGTGCCAGCAGTATCCCGTACAGAGATTCCTACGAGCAGTACTTC
>TRBJ2-5|NA|TRBV7-5|NA
CARSRFSLTGRETQYF
TGTGCCAGAAGCCGGTTCAGTCTGACAGGGAGGGAGACCCAGTACTTC
>TRBJ2-2|TRBD2|TRBV5-1|few
CASSGGRLAANTGELFF
TGCGCCAGCAGCGGTGGGCGGCTAGCGGCGAACACCGGGGAGCTGTTTTTT
>TRBJ2-2|NA|TRBV5-1|NA
CASSLRTDGELFF
TGCGCCAGCAGTCTGAGGACAGACGGGGAGCTGTTTTTT
>TRBJ1-4|NA|TRBV5-1|NA
CASTGIGGDNEKLFF
TGCGCCAGCACCGGTATCGGGGGGGACAATGAAAAACTGTTTTTT
>TRBJ1-6|NA|TRBV4-1|NA
CASSQTPTGNSPLHF
TGCGCCAGCAGCCAAACGCCGACAGGTAATTCACCCCTCCACTTT
>TRBJ1-5|NA|TRBV4-2|NA
CASSQDYRGNQPQHF
TGTGCCAGCAGCCAAGATTACAGGGGCAATCAGCCCCAGCATTTT
>TRBJ2-7|TRBD1|TRBV18|NA
CASSPRQGALFGGEQYF
TGTGCCAGCTCACCAAGACAGGGGGCGTTGTTTGGGGGCGAGCAGTACTTC
>TRBJ2-5|NA|TRBV20-1|once
CSARDERTQYF
TGCAGTGCTAGAGATGAGAGGACCCAGTACTTC
>TRBJ1-1|NA|TRBV7-8|once
CASSLVSGANTEAFF
TGTGCCAGCAGCTTAGTCAGTGGGGCGAACACTGAAGCTTTCTTT
>TRBJ1-2|NA|TRBV11-2|NA
CASSLDGGTNYGYTF
TGTGCCAGCAGCTTAGATGGGGGGACTAACTATGGCTACACCTTC
>TRBJ1-5|NA|TRBV7-2|NA
CASSSTRGSQPQHF
TGTGCCAGCAGCTCCACACGGGGGAGTCAGCCCCAGCATTTT
>TRBJ2-1|NA|TRBV6-2/TRBV6-3|NA
CASSYSPRYRNEQFF
TGTGCCAGCAGTTACTCCCCGCGCTACCGTAATGAGCAGTTCTTC
>TRBJ1-5|NA|TRBV9|NA
CASSRPGSNQPQHF
TGTGCCAGCAGCAGGCCGGGGAGCAATCAGCCCCAGCATTTT
>TRBJ2-7|TRBD1|TRBV7-2|NA
CASSLNRGDEQYF
TGTGCCAGCAGCCTCAACAGGGGCGACGAGCAGTACTTC
>TRBJ1-2|NA|TRBV28|NA
CASSSPRQVAYGYTF
TGTGCCAGCAGTTCTCCTCGACAGGTTGCCTATGGCTACACCTTC
>TRBJ2-1|TRBD1|TRBV12-5|medium-sized
CASGSQGRNIDEQFF
TGTGCTAGTGGTTCACAGGGGAGAAACATCGATGAGCAGTTCTTC
>TRBJ2-2|NA|TRBV23-1|NA
CASSPAGMWNTGELFF
TGCGCCAGCAGTCCCGCGGGTATGTGGAACACCGGGGAGCTGTTTTTT
>TRBJ2-1|NA|TRBV28|NA
CASSLPSSRALHNEQFF
TGTGCCAGCAGTTTACCTTCGAGCAGGGCTCTGCACAATGAGCAGTTCTTC
>TRBJ1-2|TRBD1|TRBV18|NA
CASSPQWGTGNGYTF
TGTGCCAGCTCACCGCAATGGGGGACAGGGAATGGCTACACCTTC
>TRBJ2-1|NA|TRBV27|NA
CASSSRGAYNEQFF
TGTGCCAGCAGTTCCAGGGGCGCCTACAATGAGCAGTTCTTC
>TRBJ2-1|TRBD2|TRBV19|once
CASSIRLALYNEQFF
TGTGCCAGTAGTATCAGACTAGCCTTATACAATGAGCAGTTCTTC
>TRBJ2-4|NA|TRBV4-1|NA
CASSQHERRTNIQYF
TGCGCCAGCAGCCAACACGAGCGGCGGACAAACATTCAGTACTTC
>TRBJ2-7|NA|TRBV28|NA
CASRTGNNEQYF
TGTGCCAGCAGAACAGGGAATAACGAGCAGTACTTC
>TRBJ2-6|NA|TRBV5-1|NA
CASSFSGDRANVLTF
TGCGCCAGCAGCTTTTCGGGTGATAGGGCCAACGTCCTGACTTTC
>TRBJ1-4|TRBD1|TRBV7-6|NA
CASSPLDRAIQHEGEKLFF
TGTGCCAGCAGCCCATTGGACAGGGCGATCCAGCACGAAGGAGAAAAACTGTTTTTT
>TRBJ2-2|TRBD2|TRBV3-1/TRBV3-2|NA
CASAALASAGELFF
TGTGCCAGTGCGGCACTAGCGAGCGCCGGGGAGCTGTTTTTT
>TRBJ2-1|TRBD2|TRBV2|NA
CASTGRGLAVNEQFF
TGTGCCAGCACGGGTCGGGGACTAGCGGTGAATGAGCAGTTCTTC
>TRBJ1-1|TRBD1|TRBV6-5|NA
CASSGRGVNTEAFF
TGTGCCAGCTCCGGCAGGGGGGTGAACACTGAAGCTTTCTTT
>TRBJ2-7|NA|TRBV24-1|NA
CATSDSRVSSEQYF
TGTGCCACCAGTGATTCCAGGGTTTCTTCCGAGCAGTACTTC
>TRBJ2-2|NA|TRBV5-1|NA
CASSSWAGMVGELFF
TGCGCCAGCAGCTCTTGGGCAGGGATGGTCGGGGAGCTGTTTTTT
>TRBJ2-6|NA|TRBV5-3|NA
CARSRGLRPPLRANVLTF
TGTGCCAGAAGCAGGGGCCTGCGCCCCCCTCTACGGGCCAACGTCCTGACTTTC
>TRBJ1-1|NA|TRBV5-1|NA
CASSLVVSGNTEAFF
TGCGCCAGCAGCTTGGTGGTATCGGGGAACACTGAAGCTTTCTTT
>TRBJ2-7|TRBD1|TRBV7-7|once
CASSLGDSQTYEQYF
TGTGCTAGCAGCTTAGGGGACAGCCAGACCTACGAGCAGTACTTC
>TRBJ2-7|NA|TRBV5-1|NA
CASSLSRESFEQYF
TGCGCCAGCAGCTTGAGCAGGGAAAGCTTCGAGCAGTACTTC
>TRBJ1-2|NA|TRBV19|NA
CASSIPMSGYGYTF
TGTGCCAGTAGTATACCGATGTCCGGGTATGGCTACACCTTC
>TRBJ1-5|TRBD1|TRBV7-6|once
CASGTRETGAPNQPQHF
TGTGCCAGCGGAACCCGGGAGACAGGGGCCCCCAATCAGCCCCAGCATTTT
>TRBJ1-5|TRBD1|TRBV10-3|NA
CAISDGQGTVEDQPQHF
TGTGCCATCAGTGACGGACAGGGGACCGTCGAGGATCAGCCCCAGCATTTT
>TRBJ2-7|TRBD1|TRBV3-1/TRBV3-2|NA
CASSQRTGGAEQYF
TGTGCCAGCAGCCAACGGACAGGGGGCGCCGAGCAGTACTTC
>TRBJ2-5|TRBD2|TRBV30|NA
CALGGGIRETQYF
TGTGCCCTGGGCGGGGGGATCCGGGAGACCCAGTACTTC
>TRBJ2-2|NA|TRBV9|NA
CASSVVERVNTGELFF
TGTGCCAGCAGCGTAGTGGAGCGGGTGAACACCGGGGAGCTGTTTTTT
>TRBJ1-2|TRBD1|TRBV5-6|NA
CASSLDRAHGYTF
TGTGCCAGCAGCCTGGACAGGGCCCATGGCTACACCTTC
>TRBJ2-1|NA|TRBV9|NA
CASGAGLYNEQFF
TGTGCCAGCGGAGCGGGCCTCTACAATGAGCAGTTCTTC
>TRBJ2-3|TRBD2|TRBV27|NA
CASSSPGLADSTDTQYF
TGTGCCAGCAGTTCTCCCGGACTAGCAGATAGCACAGATACGCAGTATTTT
>TRBJ1-2|NA|TRBV2|NA
CASTGAGYGYTF
TGTGCCAGCACAGGGGCAGGTTATGGCTACACCTTC
>TRBJ2-7|TRBD2|TRBV7-2|NA
CASRPLAGGPHEQYF
TGTGCCAGCAGACCCCTAGCGGGAGGGCCACACGAGCAGTACTTC
>TRBJ1-2|TRBD1|TRBV9|NA
CASSVVGQGGGYTF
TGTGCCAGCAGCGTAGTCGGACAGGGTGGTGGCTACACCTTC